This record looks at one T cell receptor beta chain sequence and its context. Its cognate antigen is unknown. Germline V gives CDR1 SEHNR, CDR2 FQNEAQ (reference sequence). The junction had 10 bases not matched to a gene; V was cut back by 4 bases and J by 7 bases. CDR3 length equals 16 residues. This entry comes from a study of T cells after yellow fever vaccination. At the level of the study: Some fractions had low cell numbers, and these were prepared with SMART-Seq v4 Ultra Low Input. General study results and limits: Abundant clonotypes from the bulk population could get into FACS-sorted repertoires as contaminants.

MiXCR was run by TCRdb on the 5' RACE reads, yielding one entry per CDR3 protein. The data contain more than 95,000 distinct CDR3 sequences, more than 7.5% of them singletons. V gene TRBV7-9 combines with J gene TRBJ2-1; TRBD1 agrees at 10 bases. The source was CD8+ T cells sorted from PBMCs, collected on the day of the yellow fever booster vaccination. The sequence derives from a man aged 18 to 30 who received the YFV17D yellow fever vaccine. The CDR3 DNA follows: TGTGCCAGCAGCTCACCCGGGGGACAGGGGAGGAATGAGCAGTTCTTC. It yields the protein CASSSPGGQGRNEQFF.